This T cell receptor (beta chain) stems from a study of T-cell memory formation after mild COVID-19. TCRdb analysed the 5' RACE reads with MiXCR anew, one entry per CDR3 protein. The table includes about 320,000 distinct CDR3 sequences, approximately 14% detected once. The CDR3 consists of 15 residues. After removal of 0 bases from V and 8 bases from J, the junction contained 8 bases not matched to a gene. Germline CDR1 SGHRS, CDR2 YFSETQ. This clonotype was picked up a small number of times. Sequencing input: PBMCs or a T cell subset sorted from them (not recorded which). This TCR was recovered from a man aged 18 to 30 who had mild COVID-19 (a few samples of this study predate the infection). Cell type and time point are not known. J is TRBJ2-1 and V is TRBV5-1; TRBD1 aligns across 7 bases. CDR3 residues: CASSLEPTGVDEQFF. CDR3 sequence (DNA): TGCGCCAGCAGCTTGGAGCCAACAGGGGTAGATGAGCAGTTCTTC.